One T cell receptor (beta chain) is described in this entry. Antigen: not known. A far larger clone is just one base off, so this is likely a read error. Via MiXCR, TCRdb re-called the reads, giving one row per CDR3 protein. Of fewer than 900,000 distinct CDR3 sequences detected, 29% appear once; the ten largest clones hold roughly 13%. This sample was included in a study of T cell repertoires in cytomegalovirus infection. Study context: HLA-C-restricted CMV epitopes, recently identified, and well-studied HLA-B-restricted ones were used by the study. Indicated by public TCR beta signatures were CMV infection and matching HLA type. Study-wide results and caveats: Ex vivo responses were dominated by HLA-C-restricted CMV-specific TCR beta clonotypes. CMV carriers with the relevant HLA were identified by cumulative public TCR beta family frequency.

This CDR3 contains 13 residues. Germline CDR1 SGHVS, CDR2 FNYEAQ. This clonotype was obtained from a human donor in good health (CMV status not recorded). Some clones in this sample may be carry-over from other donors' samples. Sequences were derived from cultured CD8+ T cells from PBMCs, sampled from culture after CMV antigen stimulation. The chain combines TRBV7-6 with TRBJ1-1, with D unresolved. CDR3 nucleotide sequence: TGTGCCACCAGCTTAGGATGGAACACTGAAGCTTTCTTT. Protein product: CATSLGWNTEAFF.